This T cell receptor beta chain was captured by sequencing in a study of T cell responses to AZD1222 COVID-19 vaccine. Some clones are missing from TCRdb's copy, which holds only in-frame ones; the method was immunoSEQ multiplex PCR. The sample includes some 170,000 clones, 70% to 90% seen only once; the top ten take around 4.5%. Germline V CDR1 and CDR2: SGHAT, FQNNGV. The CDR3 is made up of 14 amino acids. V was shortened by 8 bases and J by 5 bases, with 19 bases between the two germline ends. Overall study results and limits: Sampling that yielded the repertoires occurred only after the peak T cell response. Baseline seropositives among AZD1222 recipients totaled only 5 or 6. Most donors were white British and more were female, and clonal diversity was possibly underestimated. Spike as a whole was targeted by vaccine-associated CD4 TCRs, dominant at 160-218 and 743-854.

This clone was observed a few times. Antigen: not known. The sequencing here drew on peripheral blood, taken 28 days after the second dose of the MenACWY control vaccine. This receptor was identified in an adult who received the MenACWY meningococcal vaccine as a control. J is TRBJ2-7 and V is TRBV11-2, with a tentative D call TRBD2 (6 bases). In DNA form, the CDR3 reads TGTGCCAGCGTCGAGGTGGCGGGATACGACGAGCAGTACTTC. Amino acids: CASVEVAGYDEQYF.